This T cell receptor (beta chain) came from a study of cytomegalovirus exposure and HLA in healthy donors. Study context: In terms of ancestry, the Caucasian-associated cluster contained about 81% of the approximately 400 genotyped donors.

Primers included in the PCR were 60 Vbeta and 13 Jbeta primers. Using immunoSEQ multiplex PCR, the repertoire was profiled, and TCRdb retains in-frame clones only, with some absent. The sample contains 150,000 to 200,000 clones, roughly 80% of which appear only once. As for this clone: Its antigen is not identified.

Notes on the study in general: TCR beta chains associated with HLA were, in a later analysis, more clonally expanded than equally common others. It is likely that the observed cluster of highly shared sequence variants was a sequencing artifact.

The CDR3 has 14 amino acids. After removal of 4 bases from V and 6 bases from J, the junction contained 8 bases not matched to a gene. Germline CDR1 reads SGHRS; CDR2 reads YFSETQ. The source of this sequence is a man aged 25 to 45 in good health and CMV-seropositive. The chain carries TRBV5-1 and TRBJ2-3, with 7 bases fitting TRBD2. The sequencing input was PBMCs. In DNA, the CDR3 is TGCGCCAGCAGCCAAAGGACCGGGGGGGATACGCAGTATTTT. This translates into CASSQRTGGDTQYF.